Listed below are T cell receptor beta chains from one sample, sequenced in a study of low-dose radiotherapy and immunotherapy resistance in tumors. TCRdb processed the reads anew with MiXCR; each CDR3 protein has one entry. The sample lists 60,000 to 90,000 distinct CDR3 sequences, roughly 30% occurring once. The sample in question was PBMCs, obtained before treatment. Source of these receptors: a female donor with ovarian cancer. CDR3s leave out the opening cysteine and the closing phenylalanine or tryptophan. The D gene is left open where the match is weak. Size is stated for part of the rows, as once, few or many counts, or as a class when the clone is expanded.

ASSLVAGVAAGELFF,once,.,TRBJ2-2,TRBV5-6
ASSLKYKDTQY,.,.,TRBJ2-3,TRBV7-2
ASKGSGGQETQY,many,TRBD1,TRBJ2-5,TRBV12-3/TRBV12-4
AWTPDSYEQY,.,.,TRBJ2-7,TRBV30
ASSYTPGQSYEQY,many,TRBD1,TRBJ2-7,TRBV7-2
SARWGMENTIY,.,.,TRBJ1-3,TRBV20-1
ASSRSERNEQF,.,.,TRBJ2-1,TRBV5-6
ASSYSVGGTYNSPLH,many,.,TRBJ1-6,TRBV6-5
SPRGVRYGYT,many,.,TRBJ1-2,TRBV29-1
AQRGQYDYGYT,.,.,TRBJ1-2,TRBV9
ASSLGGGRGLNEKLF,.,.,TRBJ1-4,TRBV5-4
ASRQGGELF,.,.,TRBJ2-2,TRBV2
ASSFLQGARAEVGTEAF,many,TRBD1,TRBJ1-1,TRBV28
SAIWDRVLHEQF,many,TRBD1,TRBJ2-1,TRBV20-1
ASSFPGTGGYEQY,.,TRBD1,TRBJ2-7,TRBV5-5